This entry lists 27 T cell receptor beta chains sequenced from one sample in a study of blood T cell repertoires in COVID-19 (TCRdb year 2020). The library was prepared using the immunoSEQ multiplex PCR assay. This is the immuneACCESS table as TCRdb keeps it, with only in-frame sequences that have V and J called. A part of the clones is gone; compared with another copy, unresolved V genes explain less than half, and the rest is unexplained. Here the sample has roughly 90,000 clones; about 82% occur a single time. The ten largest clonotypes hold 3% to 4% of the sample. Sequenced input: peripheral blood. All receptors derive from a man in his fifties or sixties with acute or convalescent COVID-19.

V usage is TRBV5-3 and J usage is TRBJ2-1, with TRBD1 identical over 7 bases. TRBV5-3 is an ORF; its function is uncertain. The CDR3 loop spans 15 amino acids. V lost 4 bases to trimming and J lost 3 bases; unmatched junction nucleotides: 7. Here the CDR3 DNA reads TGTGCCAGAAGCCTTCGACAGGGTGACTACAATGAGCAGTTCTTC. Amino acid sequence: CARSLRQGDYNEQFF.

The chain joins TRBV10-3 to TRBJ2-7, with D unresolved. CDR3 length: 13 residues. The V gene lost 3 bases and the J gene lost 3 bases, with 9 bases spanning the gap. Germline V gene data show CDR1 as ENHRY and CDR2 as SYGVKD. The CDR3 coding sequence is TGTGCCATCAGTGAATTTACAAACTACGAGCAGTACTTC. This translates into CAISEFTNYEQYF.

The chain joins TRBV7-2 to TRBJ1-1, with D unclear. Trimming cost V 1 base and J 1 base, with 19 bases left between them. The CDR3 covers 18 residues. The germline V gene encodes CDR1 SGHTA and CDR2 FQGNSA. The CDR3 sequence is CASSLVPLEDSWNTEAFF. The CDR3 DNA reads as TGTGCCAGCAGCTTAGTTCCATTAGAAGATTCGTGGAACACTGAAGCTTTCTTT.

The rearrangement joins TRBV18 to TRBJ2-7, with 15 bases fitting TRBD2. V lost 3 bases and J lost 3; bases outside the gene matches: 6. Germline-derived CDR1 and CDR2 are KGHSH and LQKENI. The CDR3 extends over 17 amino acids. CDR3 sequence reads: CASSPRTSGGDSYEQYF. DNA of the CDR3: TGTGCCAGCTCACCCAGGACTAGCGGGGGGGATAGCTACGAGCAGTACTTC.

CDR3: CASSVGTGQGSITFF. CDR3 in DNA: TGCGCCAGCAGTGTCGGGACTGGACAGGGGAGTATAACTTTCTTT. The genes are TRBV10-1 and TRBJ1-1; 9 positions agree with TRBD1. The CDR3 is 15 residues long. The germline CDR1 and CDR2 sequences are WNHNN and SYGVQD (reference sequence). Germline trimming cut 4 bases from V and 12 bases from J; bases unmatched to any gene: 15.

This clone turned up a few times. This chain joins TRBV27 and TRBJ1-1, with TRBD1 identical over 7 bases. This CDR3 has 15 residues. V shed 7 bases and J 1 base; nucleotides not matched to a gene: 9. Germline V gives CDR1 MNHEY, CDR2 SMNVEV (reference sequence). The CDR3 here is CASTSRGTENTEAFF. CDR3 in DNA: TGTGCCAGCACCTCAAGAGGGACAGAGAACACTGAAGCTTTCTTT.

Only a few counts were recorded for this clone. The gene calls are TRBV5-1 and TRBJ1-6, with D tentatively TRBD1 (6 bases). Trimming left V 0 bases short and J 7 bases short, with 14 bases between. This CDR3 is built from 16 residues. The V gene's germline CDR1 is SGHRS and CDR2 YFSETQ. CDR3 loop: CASSLAGGAQNSPLHF. For the CDR3, the DNA is TGCGCCAGCAGCTTGGCCGGGGGGGCGCAGAATTCACCCCTCCACTTT. The full variable domain, completed using reference TRBV5-1 and TRBJ1-6, is KAGVTQTPRYLIKTRGQQVTLSCSPISGHRSVSWYQQTPGQGLQFLFEYFSETQRNKGNFPGRFSGRQFSNSRSEMNVSTLELGDSALYLCASSLAGGAQNSPLHFGNGTRLTVT.

The table lists this clone with a count of one. This sequence joins TRBV4-3 and TRBJ1-4; D possibly corresponds to TRBD1 (5 bases). Germline CDR1 LGHNA, CDR2 YSLEER. V lost 1 base, J lost 8 bases, and 17 bases lay in between. The CDR3 contains 16 residues. CDR3 nucleotide sequence: TGCGCCAGCAGCCAAGCTGCTACGGGGGTAGGGGAAAAACTGTTTTTT. Residues: CASSQAATGVGEKLFF.

The gene calls are TRBV7-2 and TRBJ1-2; D is uncertain. Per germline, CDR1 SGHTA and CDR2 FQGNSA. There are 13 residues in the CDR3. V dropped 5 bases and J dropped 4 bases, with 11 bases sitting between them. The chain's CDR3 is CASSPADTYGYTF. CDR3 DNA sequence: TGTGCCAGCAGCCCCGCGGATACCTATGGCTACACCTTC.

The gene calls are TRBV30 and TRBJ2-7; TRBD1 matches at 7 bases. Per germline, CDR1 GTSNPN and CDR2 SVGIG (reference sequence). This CDR3 region has 13 residues. V was pared by 0 bases and J by 6 bases, with 5 bases of the junction left unmatched. CDR3 DNA: TGTGCCTGGAGTGTAACAGGGGAATCCGAGCAGTACTTC. Encoded protein: CAWSVTGESEQYF.

About this clone: In the same sample, other DNA sequences code for this CDR3. This chain uses TRBV7-2 with TRBJ1-1; 11 nucleotides align to TRBD1. Per germline, CDR1 SGHTA and CDR2 FQGNSA. CDR3 length: 15 amino acids. J lost 5 bases, V lost 5 bases, and 7 bases had no gene match. CDR3 DNA: TGTGCCAGCAGCCCGGACAGGGGGCGGGATACTGAAGCTTTCTTT. Translating gives CASSPDRGRDTEAFF.

V and J are TRBV6-2 or TRBV6-3 and TRBJ1-5; TRBD1 aligns across 7 bases. Germline lookup yields CDR1 MNHEY and CDR2 SVGEGT. V was pared by 6 bases and J by 3 bases, with 5 bases of the junction left unmatched. The CDR3 runs 14 residues. The CDR3 DNA reads TGTGCCAGCAGCCTCGACAGGGTCAATCAGCCCCAGCATTTT. Protein product: CASSLDRVNQPQHF.

The chain has TRBV28 and TRBJ2-5, with D perhaps TRBD1 (6 bases). The CDR3 is 17 amino acids. Deletions cut 3 bases from V and 0 bases from J, with 17 bases between. CDR1 and CDR2 from the germline V gene are MDHEN and SYDVKM. The CDR3: CASSLGPPRGYQETQYF. CDR3 sequence (DNA): TGTGCCAGCAGTTTGGGCCCCCCCAGGGGCTACCAAGAGACCCAGTACTTC.

The chain employs TRBV10-3 and TRBJ1-2; no clear D. CDR1 is ENHRY, CDR2 SYGVKD, per germline. The CDR3 has 15 residues. V lost 3 bases and J 6 bases, leaving 17 bases between the germline ends. Here the CDR3 DNA reads TGTGCCATCAGTGACTTTGGGAGCGGGGAAGATGGCTACACCTTC. Translated, it gives CAISDFGSGEDGYTF.

The chain is built from TRBV4-1 and TRBJ2-7, with TRBD1 identical over 11 bases. The junction had 9 bases not matched to a gene; V was cut back by 5 bases and J by 3 bases. From germline, CDR1 is MGHRA and CDR2 YSYEKL. The CDR3 runs to 16 residues. CDR3 bases: TGCGCCAGCAGCGGGGGGACAGGGGGAGGGCTCTACGAGCAGTACTTC. Amino acid sequence: CASSGGTGGGLYEQYF.

This clone was seen once. This chain links TRBV5-1 with TRBJ2-1; possibly TRBD1 for D (6 bases). The CDR3 totals 14 residues. Trimming left V 4 bases short and J 9 bases short, with 17 bases between. Germline V gene sequence: CDR1 SGHRS, CDR2 YFSETQ. This CDR3 is CASSMDFQGGEQFF. The CDR3 coding sequence is TGCGCCAGCAGCATGGACTTTCAAGGGGGTGAGCAGTTCTTC. Drawing the rest from reference TRBV5-1 and TRBJ2-1, the complete variable domain is KAGVTQTPRYLIKTRGQQVTLSCSPISGHRSVSWYQQTPGQGLQFLFEYFSETQRNKGNFPGRFSGRQFSNSRSEMNVSTLELGDSALYLCASSMDFQGGEQFFGPGTRLTVL.

The chain carries TRBV5-1 and TRBJ2-7, with D perhaps TRBD1 (5 bases). The CDR3 loop spans 15 amino acids. Trimming took off 0 bases at V and 5 bases at J, with 15 bases between the two ends. The V gene's germline CDR1 is SGHRS and CDR2 YFSETQ. The CDR3 nucleotides are TGCGCCAGCAGCTTGGCCGTATCCAGGGTCAACGAGCAGTACTTC. Encoded protein: CASSLAVSRVNEQYF.

The chain carries TRBV4-3 and TRBJ2-2, with 14 nucleotides matching TRBD2. The CDR3 extends over 18 amino acids. Germline values: CDR1 LGHNA, CDR2 YSLEER. With 1 base clipped from V and 3 bases from J, the junction kept 4 bases outside the gene matches. CDR3 in DNA: TGCGCCAGCAGCCAAGGACTAGCGGGAGGGCCAGACACCGGGGAGCTGTTTTTT. It specifies CASSQGLAGGPDTGELFF.

This rearrangement joins TRBV7-2 to TRBJ2-3, with no clear D. The CDR3 covers 13 residues. Trimming left V 5 bases short and J 6 bases short, with 12 bases between. CDR1 is SGHTA and CDR2 is FQGNSA in the germline V gene. The CDR3 loop reads CASSLYDWDTQYF. Written as DNA, the CDR3 is TGTGCCAGCAGCCTTTACGACTGGGATACGCAGTATTTT.

This clone was seen only once. This chain joins TRBV2 and TRBJ1-1; tentatively, D is TRBD1 (6 bases). Germline CDR1 is SNHLY and CDR2 is FYNNEI. Trimming took 7 bases from V and 0 from J, leaving 9 bases between them. The CDR3 spans 13 residues. CDR3 protein: CASTGQLNTEAFF. CDR3 in DNA: TGTGCCAGCACCGGACAGTTGAACACTGAAGCTTTCTTT.

This sequence joins TRBV5-1 and TRBJ2-5; possible D gene TRBD2, 6 bases. This CDR3 is 15 amino acids long. The germline CDR1 and CDR2 sequences are SGHRS and YFSETQ. V lost 0 bases, J lost 2 bases, and 11 bases lay in between. The CDR3 here is CASSLALASQETQYF. In nucleotides, the CDR3 is TGCGCCAGCAGCTTGGCGCTAGCGTCTCAAGAGACCCAGTACTTC.

The chain couples TRBV28 to TRBJ1-2; unclear D gene. Per germline, CDR1 MDHEN and CDR2 SYDVKM. With 10 bases removed from V and 0 bases from J, the gap between germline ends came to 12 bases. This CDR3 spans 13 amino acids. The CDR3 is CATVQLANYGYTF. CDR3 nucleotides: TGTGCCACGGTCCAGCTAGCTAACTATGGCTACACCTTC.

The chain couples TRBV18 to TRBJ2-3; TRBD1 is a possible D gene (5 bases). This CDR3 is built from 15 residues. Looked up from germline, CDR1 is KGHSH and CDR2 is LQKENI. V lost 4 bases and J 3 bases, leaving 14 bases between the germline ends. The CDR3 DNA follows: TGTGCCAGCTCACAGGATGACAGTAAGACAGATACGCAGTATTTT. This encodes CASSQDDSKTDTQYF.

The gene calls are TRBV5-1 and TRBJ2-1, with a possible D match to TRBD2 (6 bases). The CDR3 contains 16 residues. The V end was cut by 0 bases, the J end by 6 bases, with 16 bases between. Germline values: CDR1 SGHRS, CDR2 YFSETQ. CDR3 in DNA: TGCGCCAGCAGCTTGGCCAATGAACTAGCTGGCAATGAGCAGTTCTTC. Translating gives CASSLANELAGNEQFF.

The chain uses TRBV6-2 or TRBV6-3 and TRBJ2-1; 10 bases align to TRBD2. V lost 5 bases and J lost 5; bases outside the gene matches: 6. Germline assignment: CDR1 MNHEY and CDR2 SVGEGT. The CDR3 contains 15 residues. The CDR3 DNA reads as TGTGCCAGCAGTAGCGGGGGGGCCGCCCACAATGAGCAGTTCTTC. Translation: CASSSGGAAHNEQFF.

This rearrangement joins TRBV30 to TRBJ2-1, with TRBD2 matching 10 bases. CDR3 length: 21 amino acids. Germline V lookup: CDR1 GTSNPN, CDR2 SVGIG (reference sequence). V shed 1 base and J 4 bases; nucleotides not matched to a gene: 22. CDR3 sequence (DNA): TGTGCCTGGAGTGGGTTTAGCGGGGGGCTTTTGGCGGGAGGGTATTACAATGAGCAGTTCTTC. Amino acids: CAWSGFSGGLLAGGYYNEQFF.

This sequence joins TRBV6-5 and TRBJ2-4, with 9 nucleotides matching TRBD1. Germline V gives CDR1 MNHEY, CDR2 SVGAGI. Losses at the gene ends were 4 bases for V and 4 bases for J; bases not matched to a gene: 2. The CDR3 is 14 amino acids. CDR3 coding DNA: TGTGCCAGCAGTTGGGGACAGGGAAAAAACATTCAGTACTTC. Translation gives CASSWGQGKNIQYF.